A single sample gave rise to the 3 T cell receptor beta chains below, sequenced in a study of T cells in Graves' hyperthyroidism and ophthalmopathy. TCR beta CDR3 sequences were amplified from RNA transcripts. The HTBI set primed first-round TCR CDR3 RT-PCR. TCRdb ran MiXCR on the multiplex PCR reads and lists one entry per CDR3 protein. The sample includes roughly 740,000 distinct CDR3 sequences, roughly 15% of them seen just once. The sample taken for sequencing was blood. The receptors derive from a man aged 18 to 29 with Graves' hyperthyroidism.

This clonotype showed up just a few times. The chain combines TRBV5-4 with TRBJ2-3; 9 bases agree with TRBD1. From germline, CDR1 is SGHNT and CDR2 YYREEE (reference sequence). The trim removed 4 bases at V and 4 bases at J, leaving 7 bases unmatched. The CDR3 loop spans 15 amino acids. The CDR3 here is CASSRTGEGADTQYF. In DNA, the CDR3 is TGTGCCAGCAGCCGGACAGGGGAGGGGGCAGATACGCAGTATTTT.

In this sample, this clonotype turned up many times. The chain links TRBV7-2 to TRBJ2-7, with D hard to call. This CDR3 has 13 residues. V was shortened by 6 bases and J by 4 bases, with 13 bases between the two germline ends. Germline lookup yields CDR1 SGHTA and CDR2 FQGNSA. In DNA, the CDR3 is TGTGCCAGCAGTACTAAACCATTTTACGAGCAGTACTTC. As protein: CASSTKPFYEQYF. Using reference TRBV7-2 and TRBJ2-7 for the parts outside the CDR3, the full variable domain is GAGVSQSPSNKVTEKGKDVELRCDPISGHTALYWYRQSLGQGLEFLIYFQGNSAPDKSGLPSDRFSAERTGGSVSTLTIQRTQQEDSAVYLCASSTKPFYEQYFGPGTRLTVT.

In DNA, the CDR3 is TGCAGTGCTGGAGGGGGACAGGGGATCACTGAAGCTTTCTTT. Its protein product is CSAGGGQGITEAFF. The chain combines TRBV20-1 with TRBJ1-1, with 10 bases aligning to TRBD1. J gave up 4 bases and V 5 bases, and 7 bases lay outside the gene matches. This CDR3 has 14 residues. Germline V gene sequence: CDR1 DFQATT, CDR2 SNEGSKA (reference sequence).